These 9 T cell receptor beta chains were all obtained from the same sample, sequenced in a study of T cell repertoires in cytomegalovirus infection (dated by TCRdb to between 2019 and 2020). Explained via the paper, the treatment or condition label denotes: in vitro stimulation with specific CMV peptide epitopes to enrich CMV-specific T cells. Sequencing was carried out with an Illumina HiSeq 1500. Starting from the raw public reads, TCRdb applied fastp trimming at Q25, assembled clones with MiXCR and retained in-frame beta chains. CDR3 protein sequences are deduplicated, and each keeps its most common genes and DNA. This sample has 450,000 to 550,000 distinct CDR3 sequences in its table, and about 44% of those were observed once. The ten largest clones take up 40% to 50% of the sample. Their antigen targets remain unknown. This sample comprised cultured PBMCs, obtained from culture after CMV antigen stimulation. These receptors came from a human donor in good health (CMV status not recorded). Some clones in this sample may be carry-over from other donors' samples.

V and J are TRBV4-1 and TRBJ1-1, with D perhaps matching TRBD1 (6 bases). The CDR3 is 14 residues long. With 0 bases removed from V and 4 bases from J, the gap between germline ends came to 9 bases. Germline V lookup: CDR1 MGHRA, CDR2 YSYEKL. CDR3 sequence: CASSQEARGTEAFF. Here the CDR3 DNA reads TGCGCCAGCAGCCAAGAAGCCAGGGGCACTGAAGCTTTCTTT.

This clonotype came up a few times. The genes are TRBV7-2 and TRBJ2-1; TRBD2 aligns across 10 bases. The CDR3 loop spans 15 amino acids. Germline V gene lookup returns CDR1 SGHTA and CDR2 FQGNSA. Trimming cost V 5 bases and J 12 bases; bases outside gene matches: 13. Written as DNA, the CDR3 is TGTGCCAGCAGCGCGGCTAGCGGGAGTAAATTCGGGCAGTTCTTC. Translated, it gives CASSAASGSKFGQFF.

This clonotype was counted between two and nine times. The rearrangement uses TRBV6-2 or TRBV6-3 and TRBJ2-6; D is possibly TRBD1 (6 bases). Trimming pared 5 bases from V and 0 bases from J, leaving 14 bases between. Germline CDR1 is MNHEY and CDR2 is SVGEGT. This CDR3 has 17 residues. CDR3 amino acids: CASSPPRGNSGANVLTF. Here the CDR3 DNA reads TGTGCCAGCAGTCCGCCCAGGGGAAACTCTGGGGCCAACGTCCTGACTTTC.

The chain uses TRBV7-2 and TRBJ1-1; tentative D call: TRBD1 (6 bases). CDR3 size: 15 residues. CDR1 and CDR2 from the germline V gene are SGHTA and FQGNSA. V was trimmed by 7 bases and J by 1 base, leaving 16 bases between them. This CDR3 is CASNTKGGGNTEAFF. The CDR3 DNA sequence: TGTGCCAGCAACACCAAGGGGGGGGGGAACACTGAAGCTTTCTTT. Full variable domain (remainder filled in from reference TRBV7-2 and TRBJ1-1): GAGVSQSPSNKVTEKGKDVELRCDPISGHTALYWYRQSLGQGLEFLIYFQGNSAPDKSGLPSDRFSAERTGGSVSTLTIQRTQQEDSAVYLCASNTKGGGNTEAFFGQGTRLTVV.

In nucleotides, the CDR3 is TGCGCCAGCAGCCAAGCCGGGACACCGTTTAACTATGGCTACACCTTC. It yields the protein CASSQAGTPFNYGYTF. The chain employs TRBV4-3 and TRBJ1-2, with D perhaps TRBD1 (6 bases). The V end lost 1 base, the J end lost 1 base, and 13 bases lay between the germline ends. Germline CDR1 is LGHNA and CDR2 is YSLEER. CDR3 length equals 16 residues.

In this sample, this clonotype turned up a few times. V gene TRBV29-1 combines with J gene TRBJ2-7; TRBD1 is a possible D gene (6 bases). Per the germline V gene, CDR1 is SQVTM and CDR2 is ANQGSEA. Trimming cost V 4 bases and J 4 bases, with 8 bases left between them. The CDR3 spans 11 residues. The DNA of the CDR3 is TGCAGCGTTGTAAGGGGGTACGAGCAGTACTTC. Protein sequence: CSVVRGYEQYF.

This clonotype has only a few counts. This rearrangement joins TRBV7-2 to TRBJ1-2, with 7 positions matching TRBD1. V shed 8 bases and J 5 bases; nucleotides not matched to a gene: 11. The CDR3 is made up of 14 amino acids. Germline loops: CDR1 SGHTA, CDR2 FQGNSA. CDR3: CASPKTGTAYGYTF. DNA for the CDR3: TGTGCCAGCCCTAAAACCGGGACAGCTTATGGCTACACCTTC.

This clonotype has just a few counts. The CDR3 reads CASSEKGVTDTQYF. The CDR3 DNA sequence: TGCGCCAGCAGTGAAAAGGGGGTCACAGATACGCAGTATTTT. The chain couples TRBV10-1 to TRBJ2-3; D might be TRBD1 (6 bases). Germline V gives CDR1 WNHNN, CDR2 SYGVQD (reference sequence). The CDR3 runs 14 residues. Trimming removed 3 bases at V and 2 bases at J, with 9 bases between.

CDR3 in DNA: TGTGCCAGCAGCCCGCAGGGGGCTTCGGGCGAGCAGTACTTC. Translating gives CASSPQGASGEQYF. V gene TRBV7-2 combines with J gene TRBJ2-7, with TRBD1 matching over 8 bases. Unmatched junction bases numbered 9, after V lost 5 bases and J lost 6 bases. Germline V gene sequence: CDR1 SGHTA, CDR2 FQGNSA. The CDR3 consists of 14 residues.